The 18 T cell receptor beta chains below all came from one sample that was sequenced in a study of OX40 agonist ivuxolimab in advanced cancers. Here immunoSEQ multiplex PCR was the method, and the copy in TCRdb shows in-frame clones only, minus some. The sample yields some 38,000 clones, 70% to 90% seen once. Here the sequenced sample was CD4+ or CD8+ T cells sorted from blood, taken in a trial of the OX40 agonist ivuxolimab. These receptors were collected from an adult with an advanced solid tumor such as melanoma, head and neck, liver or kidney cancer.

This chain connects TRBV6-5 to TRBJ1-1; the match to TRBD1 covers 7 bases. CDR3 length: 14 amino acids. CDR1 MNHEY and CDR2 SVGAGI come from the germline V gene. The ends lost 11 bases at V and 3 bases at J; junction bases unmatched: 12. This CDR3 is CAAGRQGGHTEAFF. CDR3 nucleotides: TGTGCCGCGGGGAGACAGGGAGGACACACTGAAGCTTTCTTT.

The CDR3 sequence: CASSQAGGREQYF. The CDR3 nucleotides are TGCGCCAGCAGCCAAGCCGGGGGGAGGGAGCAGTACTTC. The rearrangement links TRBV4-1 to TRBJ2-7, with TRBD2 identical over 7 bases. This CDR3 has 13 amino acids. Per germline, CDR1 MGHRA and CDR2 YSYEKL. V dropped 1 base and J dropped 7; count of bases not matched to a gene: 4.

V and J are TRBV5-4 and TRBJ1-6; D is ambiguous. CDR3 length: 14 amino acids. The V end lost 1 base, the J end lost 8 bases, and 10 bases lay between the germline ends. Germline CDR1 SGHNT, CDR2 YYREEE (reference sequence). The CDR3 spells CASSLNAVYSPLHF. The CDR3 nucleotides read TGTGCCAGCAGCTTGAATGCGGTTTATTCACCCCTCCACTTT. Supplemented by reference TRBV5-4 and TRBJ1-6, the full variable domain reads ETGVTQSPTHLIKTRGQQVTLRCSSQSGHNTVSWYQQALGQGPQFIFQYYREEENGRGNFPPRFSGLQFPNYSSELNVNALELDDSALYLCASSLNAVYSPLHFGNGTRLTVT.

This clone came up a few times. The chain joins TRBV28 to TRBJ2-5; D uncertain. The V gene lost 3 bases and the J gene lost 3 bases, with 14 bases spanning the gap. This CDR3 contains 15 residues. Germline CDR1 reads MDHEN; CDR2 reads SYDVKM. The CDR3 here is CASSFERVEKETQYF. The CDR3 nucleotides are TGTGCCAGCAGTTTTGAAAGGGTGGAAAAAGAGACCCAGTACTTC.

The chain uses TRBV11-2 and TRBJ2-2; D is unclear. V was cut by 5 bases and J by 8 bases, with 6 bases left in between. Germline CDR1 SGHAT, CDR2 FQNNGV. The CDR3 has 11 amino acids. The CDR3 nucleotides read TGTGCCAGCAGCGTGGGAGGGGAGCTGTTTTTT. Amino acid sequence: CASSVGGELFF.

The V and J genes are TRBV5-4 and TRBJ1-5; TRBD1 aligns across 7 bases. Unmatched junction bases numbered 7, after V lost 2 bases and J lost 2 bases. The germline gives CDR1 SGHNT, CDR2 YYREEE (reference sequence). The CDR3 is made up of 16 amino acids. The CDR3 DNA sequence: TGTGCCAGCAGCTTCGACCAGGGGGTGGGCAATCAGCCCCAGCATTTT. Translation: CASSFDQGVGNQPQHF.

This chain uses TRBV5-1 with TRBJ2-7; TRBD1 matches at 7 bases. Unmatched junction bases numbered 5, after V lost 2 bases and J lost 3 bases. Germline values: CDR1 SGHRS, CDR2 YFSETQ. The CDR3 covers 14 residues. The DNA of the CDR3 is TGCGCCAGCAGCTTATCGGGGACAGACTACGAGCAGTACTTC. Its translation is CASSLSGTDYEQYF.

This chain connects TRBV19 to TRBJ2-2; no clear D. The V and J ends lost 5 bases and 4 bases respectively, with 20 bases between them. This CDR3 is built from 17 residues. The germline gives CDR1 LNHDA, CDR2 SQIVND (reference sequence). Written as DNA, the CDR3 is TGTGCCAGTAGTCCAACTGCGGAAAGGTGGGTCACCGGGGAGCTGTTTTTT. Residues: CASSPTAERWVTGELFF.

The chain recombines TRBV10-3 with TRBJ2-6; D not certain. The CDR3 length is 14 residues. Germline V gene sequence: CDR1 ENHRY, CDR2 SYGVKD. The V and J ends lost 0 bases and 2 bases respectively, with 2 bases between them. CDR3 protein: CAISESAGANVLTF. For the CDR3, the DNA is TGTGCCATCAGTGAGTCAGCTGGGGCCAACGTCCTGACTTTC.

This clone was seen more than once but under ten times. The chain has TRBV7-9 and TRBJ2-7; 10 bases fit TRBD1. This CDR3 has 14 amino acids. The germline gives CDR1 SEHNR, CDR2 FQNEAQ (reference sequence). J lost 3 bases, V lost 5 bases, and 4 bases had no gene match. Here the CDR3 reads CASSPRTGGYEQYF. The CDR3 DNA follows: TGTGCCAGCAGCCCTCGGACAGGGGGCTACGAGCAGTACTTC.

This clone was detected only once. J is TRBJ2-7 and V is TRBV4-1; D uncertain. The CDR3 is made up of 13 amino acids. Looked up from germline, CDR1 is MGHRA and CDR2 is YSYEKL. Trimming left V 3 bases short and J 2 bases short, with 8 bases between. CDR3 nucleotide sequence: TGCGCCAGCAGCCAGGGTAGGGCCTACGAGCAGTACTTC. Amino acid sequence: CASSQGRAYEQYF.

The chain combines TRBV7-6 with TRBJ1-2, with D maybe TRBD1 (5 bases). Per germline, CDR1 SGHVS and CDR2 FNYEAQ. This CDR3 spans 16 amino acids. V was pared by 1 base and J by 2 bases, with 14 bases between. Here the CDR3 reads CASSLVTAPGNYGYTF. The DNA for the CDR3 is TGTGCCAGCAGCTTAGTGACAGCCCCAGGGAACTATGGCTACACCTTC.

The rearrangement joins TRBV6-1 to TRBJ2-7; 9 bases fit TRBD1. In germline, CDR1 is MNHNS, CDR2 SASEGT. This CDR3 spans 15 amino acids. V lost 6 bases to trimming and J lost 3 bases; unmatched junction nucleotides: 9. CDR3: CASSQGQGIFYEQYF. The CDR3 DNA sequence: TGTGCCAGCAGCCAAGGACAGGGGATATTCTACGAGCAGTACTTC.

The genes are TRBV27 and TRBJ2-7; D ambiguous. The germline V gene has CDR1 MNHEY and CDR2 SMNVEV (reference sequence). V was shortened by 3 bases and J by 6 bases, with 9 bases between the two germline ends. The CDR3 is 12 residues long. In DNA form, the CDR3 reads TGTGCCAGCAGTTTTCCGGGTGGCGAGCAGTACTTC. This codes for CASSFPGGEQYF.

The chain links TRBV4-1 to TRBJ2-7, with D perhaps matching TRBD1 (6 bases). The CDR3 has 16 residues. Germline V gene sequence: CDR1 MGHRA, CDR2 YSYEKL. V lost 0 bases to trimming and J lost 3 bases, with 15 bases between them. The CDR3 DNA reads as TGCGCCAGCAGCCAAGAGTCAGGGGCCCCCTACTACGAGCAGTACTTC. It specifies CASSQESGAPYYEQYF.

In nucleotides, the CDR3 is TGTGCCAGACGAAACGGGACAGGGAGGACCGGGGAGCTGTTTTTT. As protein: CARRNGTGRTGELFF. The chain uses TRBV7-9 and TRBJ2-2; 9 bases fit TRBD1. The CDR3 is made up of 15 amino acids. Germline loops: CDR1 SEHNR, CDR2 FQNEAQ (reference sequence). The V segment lost 9 bases and the J segment 5 bases; nucleotides outside the gene matches: 10.

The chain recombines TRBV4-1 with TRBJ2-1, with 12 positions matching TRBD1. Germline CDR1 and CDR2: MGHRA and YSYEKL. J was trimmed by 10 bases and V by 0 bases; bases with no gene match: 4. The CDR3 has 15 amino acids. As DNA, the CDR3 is TGCGCCAGCAGCCAAGATGAGGGACAGGGGGCCGAGCAGTTCTTC. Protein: CASSQDEGQGAEQFF.

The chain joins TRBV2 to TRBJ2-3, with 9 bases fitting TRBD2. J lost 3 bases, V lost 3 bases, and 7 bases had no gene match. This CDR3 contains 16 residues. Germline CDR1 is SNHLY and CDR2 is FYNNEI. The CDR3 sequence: CASSEMFSGGTDTQYF. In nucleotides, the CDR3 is TGTGCCAGCAGTGAGATGTTCAGCGGGGGGACAGATACGCAGTATTTT. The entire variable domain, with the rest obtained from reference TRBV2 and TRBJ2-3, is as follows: EPEVTQTPSHQVTQMGQEVILRCVPISNHLYFYWYRQILGQKVEFLVSFYNNEISEKSEIFDDQFSVERPDGSNFTLKIRSTKLEDSAMYFCASSEMFSGGTDTQYFGPGTRLTVL.